The subject of this entry is one T cell receptor beta chain. The antigen remains unidentified. Germline CDR1 MGHRA, CDR2 YSYEKL. V was clipped by 1 base and J by 7 bases, with 29 bases between them. The CDR3 has 20 amino acids. From the reads, TCRdb called clonotypes with MiXCR, one entry per CDR3 protein. Among roughly 180,000 distinct CDR3 sequences, about a sixth were seen once, and the ten largest hold approximately 25%. The data stem from a study of T cell repertoires in cytomegalovirus infection. Study-wide points: Clonotypes of TCR beta that were HLA-C-restricted and CMV-specific dominated the ex vivo response.

This TCR derives from a human donor in good health (CMV status not recorded). Some clones in this sample may be carry-over from other donors' samples. Material: CD8+ T cells from PBMCs. This chain joins TRBV4-1 and TRBJ2-1; D is possibly TRBD1 (6 bases). The CDR3, as DNA: TGCGCCAGCAGCCAAGCGACGGAAGGTGCAGGGGTGACCTACCGGAATGAGCAGTTCTTC. This encodes CASSQATEGAGVTYRNEQFF.